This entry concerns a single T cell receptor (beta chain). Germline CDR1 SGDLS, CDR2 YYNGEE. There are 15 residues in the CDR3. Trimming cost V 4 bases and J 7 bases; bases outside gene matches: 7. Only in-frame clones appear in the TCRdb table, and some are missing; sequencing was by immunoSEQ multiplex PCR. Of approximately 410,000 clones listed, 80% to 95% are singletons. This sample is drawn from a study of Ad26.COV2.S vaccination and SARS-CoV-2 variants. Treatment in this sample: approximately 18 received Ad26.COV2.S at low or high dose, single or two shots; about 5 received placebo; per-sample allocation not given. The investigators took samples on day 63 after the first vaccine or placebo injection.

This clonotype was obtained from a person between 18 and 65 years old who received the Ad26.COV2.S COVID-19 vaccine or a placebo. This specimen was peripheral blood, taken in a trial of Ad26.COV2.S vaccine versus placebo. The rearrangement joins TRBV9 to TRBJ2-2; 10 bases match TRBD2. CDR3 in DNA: TGTGCCAGCAGCCCGGAAGCGGGGGGGCACGGGGAGCTGTTTTTT. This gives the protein CASSPEAGGHGELFF.